These T cell receptor beta chains were read from a single sample in a study of T cells in Graves' hyperthyroidism and ophthalmopathy. TCRdb passed the multiplex PCR reads through MiXCR, listing each CDR3 protein once. Of a few hundred thousand distinct CDR3 sequences listed, about 16% are singletons. The specimen was blood. The receptor source for this set is a woman aged 25 to 39 with Graves' ophthalmopathy. Each CDR3 is given with its conserved first and last residue. D genes are given only for firm matches. Size is stated for part of the rows, as once, few or many counts, or as a class when the clone is expanded.

v_call	clone_size	j_call	d_call	cdr3_nt	cdr3_aa
TRBV30	few	TRBJ2-2	TRBD1	TGTGCCTGGAACACAGGGGGTCGGACCGGGGAGCTGTTTTTT	CAWNTGGRTGELFF
TRBV6-2/TRBV6-3	many	TRBJ2-5	.	TGTGCCAGCAGTTACGTAGGGCGGCTTCAAGAGACCCAGTACTTC	CASSYVGRLQETQYF
TRBV7-2	many	TRBJ2-7	.	TGTGCCAGCAGCTTTGGGATTTGGCAGGGGCCCTACGAGCAGTACTTC	CASSFGIWQGPYEQYF
TRBV19	.	TRBJ1-2	.	TGTGCCAGTAGTCCCCTCCTGGGCTCTCACTATGGCTACACCTTC	CASSPLLGSHYGYTF
TRBV15	.	TRBJ2-4	.	TGTGCCACCAGCAGAGATAGGGGGAGGGGTCAGGGTGACATTCAGTACTTC	CATSRDRGRGQGDIQYF
TRBV27	few	TRBJ2-2	TRBD2	TGTGCCAGCAGTTTGGAGGGGCGGCGGGAGGGCCACCACGGGGAGCTGTTTTTT	CASSLEGRREGHHGELFF
TRBV27	many	TRBJ2-5	TRBD2	TGTGCCAGCAGGGCGGGAGATTGGGAGACCCAGTACTTC	CASRAGDWETQYF
TRBV6-1	many	TRBJ2-1	TRBD1	TGTGCCAGCAGTTCCGGACAGGGCGCCCCTTACAATGAGCAGTTCTTC	CASSSGQGAPYNEQFF
TRBV14	few	TRBJ2-5	.	TGTGCCAGCAGCCCACTATGGACAGCCCAAGAGACCCAGTACTTC	CASSPLWTAQETQYF
TRBV7-2	many	TRBJ2-1	TRBD2	TGTGCCAGCCGACCGGCGGGAGCGAATGAGCAGTTCTTC	CASRPAGANEQFF
TRBV12-3/TRBV12-4	.	TRBJ2-7	.	TGTGCCAGCAGTTACGGCCAGGTCGACGAGCAGTACTTC	CASSYGQVDEQYF
TRBV19	few	TRBJ1-1	.	TGTGCCAGTAGACGGTGGAGGGAGAACACTGAAGCTTTCTTT	CASRRWRENTEAFF
TRBV20-1	many	TRBJ2-3	.	TGCAGTGCCCCCGTCGAATTATGGGACTCCCGAATGAGCACAGATACGCAGTATTTT	CSAPVELWDSRMSTDTQYF
TRBV7-9	few	TRBJ2-1	.	TGTGCCACCAAGCCCAAGGTCCGTAGCAGATCGGATTACAATGAGCAGTTCTTC	CATKPKVRSRSDYNEQFF
TRBV19	few	TRBJ1-5	TRBD1	TGTGCCAGTAGTGGACAGGGGGGAGACCCCCAGCATTTT	CASSGQGGDPQHF
TRBV20-1	many	TRBJ2-1	TRBD2	TGCAGTGCCAGGTCCGGACTAGGCTACAATGAGCAGTTCTTC	CSARSGLGYNEQFF
TRBV6-1	.	TRBJ2-7	.	TGTGCCAGCAGTGAAATAGCGTTGGCCTACGAGCAGTACTTC	CASSEIALAYEQYF
TRBV19	.	TRBJ1-1	.	TGTGCCAGTAGTTTCCCTGGCCGGGGCACTGAAGCTTTCTTT	CASSFPGRGTEAFF
TRBV6-2/TRBV6-3	many	TRBJ1-1	.	TGTGCCAGCAGTTACGGTCGACAGAGTACTGAAGCTTTCTTT	CASSYGRQSTEAFF
TRBV3-1	few	TRBJ1-4	.	TGTGCCAGCAGCCAAGGTGCTACAGACGAAAAACTGTTTTTT	CASSQGATDEKLFF
TRBV28	few	TRBJ1-4	.	TGTGCCAGCAGCGGAAGCGGGGGTTGGGAAAAACTGTTTTTT	CASSGSGGWEKLFF
TRBV20-1	.	TRBJ2-4	TRBD2	TGCAGTGCTAAGGGACTAGCGGGAGCCGTGAACATTCAGTACTTC	CSAKGLAGAVNIQYF
TRBV29-1	.	TRBJ2-2	.	TGCAGCGTTGGGCTTTCGAACACCGGGGAGCTGTTTTTT	CSVGLSNTGELFF
TRBV27	few	TRBJ1-5	.	TGTGCCAGCAGTTTATTCGCGGGACGGAAGACACTTAATCAGCCCCAGCATTTT	CASSLFAGRKTLNQPQHF
TRBV9	.	TRBJ2-2	TRBD2	TGTGCCAGCAGCGGCACCGGGGGGATGGCCGGGGAGCTGTTTTTT	CASSGTGGMAGELFF
TRBV3-1	many	TRBJ1-2	.	TGTGCCAGCAGCCAAAGGGGGATTGGGGACAACTATGGCTACACCTTC	CASSQRGIGDNYGYTF
TRBV28	many	TRBJ1-6	.	TGTGCCAGCAGTCAAGGACAGAATAATTCACCCCTCCACTTT	CASSQGQNNSPLHF
TRBV10-3	many	TRBJ2-7	.	TGTGCCATCAGTGAGCCAGGGGTTAAAGGGACTTACGAGCAGTACTTC	CAISEPGVKGTYEQYF
TRBV7-9	few	TRBJ2-1	.	TGTGCCAGCAGCCGGACCAGCTCGGGTGAGCAGTTCTTC	CASSRTSSGEQFF
TRBV7-2	many	TRBJ2-7	TRBD2	TGTGCCAGCAGCTTGTTAGCGGGAGGAACCTACGAGCAGTACTTC	CASSLLAGGTYEQYF
TRBV9	many	TRBJ2-2	TRBD2	TGTGCCAGCAGCGTCCCGAGAGCGGGAGGGCCCGGGGAGCTGTTTTTT	CASSVPRAGGPGELFF
TRBV10-3	.	TRBJ1-1	TRBD1	TGTGCCATCACTGGGACAGGAGGGAATGAAGCTTTCTTT	CAITGTGGNEAFF
TRBV20-1	.	TRBJ2-7	TRBD2	TGCAGTGCTATGGGACTAGCGGGAAATCGGTACGAGCAGTACTTC	CSAMGLAGNRYEQYF
TRBV6-1	.	TRBJ2-2	.	TGTGCCAGCACCTCAACAGGGATGGGCACCGGGGAGCTGTTTTTT	CASTSTGMGTGELFF
TRBV14	few	TRBJ2-7	TRBD1	TGTGCCAGCAGCCTAACGCCGGGACAGTGGGACGAGCAGTACTTC	CASSLTPGQWDEQYF
TRBV6-5	few	TRBJ1-1	TRBD1	TGTGCCAGCAGTTACTCCGGGACAGGGACCGAAGCTTTCTTT	CASSYSGTGTEAFF
TRBV12-3/TRBV12-4	many	TRBJ1-1	.	TGTGCCAGCAGTTTAACTGCAGCTCGGAACACTGAAGCTTTCTTT	CASSLTAARNTEAFF
TRBV20-1	many	TRBJ2-1	.	TGCAGTGCTAGATACCAGCGGATCTACAATGAGCAGTTCTTC	CSARYQRIYNEQFF
TRBV20-1	.	TRBJ1-1	.	TGCAGTGCTAGAGATGGGCAGGGAGCGAACACTGAAGCTTTCTTT	CSARDGQGANTEAFF
TRBV28	many	TRBJ2-7	TRBD1	TGTGCCAGCAGGACAGGGCCCGCCTACGAGCAGTACTTC	CASRTGPAYEQYF
TRBV20-1	.	TRBJ2-7	.	TGCAGTGCTAGAGATATGGGAGTTGGGGACGAGCAGTACTTC	CSARDMGVGDEQYF
TRBV3-1	.	TRBJ2-7	.	TGTGCCAGCAGCCAAGTCGTCAGGTCCTACGAGCAGTACTTC	CASSQVVRSYEQYF
TRBV6-1	.	TRBJ2-5	.	TGTGCCAGTTCTCGACAGCCGGAGACCCAGTACTTC	CASSRQPETQYF
TRBV4-3	.	TRBJ1-2	.	TGCGCCAGCAGCCAAGTAAAGGGGGATGGTGGCTATGGCTACACCTTC	CASSQVKGDGGYGYTF
TRBV12-3/TRBV12-4	.	TRBJ2-3	TRBD1	TGTGCCAGCAGTTTTAGGGACAGGGGCCCAGATACGCAGTATTTT	CASSFRDRGPDTQYF
TRBV14	.	TRBJ2-1	TRBD1	TGTGCCAGCAGCCGTGGGGACAGGGTACCCAATGAGCAGTTCTTC	CASSRGDRVPNEQFF
TRBV29-1	few	TRBJ1-1	TRBD1	TGCAGCGTTGGAGTACAGGGGAGCACTGAAGCTTTCTTT	CSVGVQGSTEAFF
TRBV2	many	TRBJ1-1	.	TGTGCCAGCAGTGATGGGCAGGGATCGGGCGACACTGAAGCTTTCTTT	CASSDGQGSGDTEAFF
TRBV5-1	many	TRBJ2-2	TRBD2	TGCGCCAGCAGCGCTTCGGGACTAGCGGTTAGCACCGGGGAGCTGTTTTTT	CASSASGLAVSTGELFF
TRBV12-3/TRBV12-4	many	TRBJ2-1	TRBD2	TGTGCCAGCAGTTCCATAGCGGGAGAATCCTACAATGAGCAGTTCTTC	CASSSIAGESYNEQFF
TRBV11-3	many	TRBJ2-7	TRBD1	TGTGCCAGCAGCTTCGGGACAGGGGAGAACTCCTACGAGCAGTACTTC	CASSFGTGENSYEQYF
TRBV19	.	TRBJ1-2	TRBD1	TGTGCCAGTAACCTCGACAGGGGGGCCGGCTACACCTTC	CASNLDRGAGYTF
TRBV4-1	.	TRBJ2-4	TRBD2	TGCGCCAGCAGCCGACTAGCGGGAGGCCCCAAAAACATTCAGTACTTC	CASSRLAGGPKNIQYF